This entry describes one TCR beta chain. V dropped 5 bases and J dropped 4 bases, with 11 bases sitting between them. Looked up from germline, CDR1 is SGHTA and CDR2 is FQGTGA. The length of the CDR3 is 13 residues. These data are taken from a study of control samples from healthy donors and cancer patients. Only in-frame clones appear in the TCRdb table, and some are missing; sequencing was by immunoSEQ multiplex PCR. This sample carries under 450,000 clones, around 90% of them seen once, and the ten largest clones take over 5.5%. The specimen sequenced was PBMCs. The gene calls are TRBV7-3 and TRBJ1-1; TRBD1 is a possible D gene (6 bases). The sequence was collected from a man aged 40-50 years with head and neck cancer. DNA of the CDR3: TGTGCCAGCAGCAGACAGGAAGGCACTGAAGCTTTCTTT. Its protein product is CASSRQEGTEAFF.